Listed below are T cell receptor beta chains from one sample, sequenced in a study of T cell responses to AZD1222 COVID-19 vaccine. Repertoires were generated with immunoSEQ multiplex PCR, while TCRdb's copy carries only in-frame clones and drops some. The sample carries about 180,000 clones, around 90% recorded once. This specimen was peripheral blood, taken on day 0 of AZD1222 vaccination. The receptors were sampled from an adult in good health. Each CDR3 is given with its conserved first and last residue. A D gene is named only where the DNA matches it firmly. The size field is filled for only some rows; it gives once, few, many or a size class.

>-|TRBJ1-5|TRBV27|-
TGTGCCAGCAGTTTATCGATGCCCGGGTTTGAAAATCAGCCCCAGCATTTT
CASSLSMPGFENQPQHF
>-|TRBJ1-6|TRBV28|-
TGTGCCAGCACCTCAGGGCCGAATTCACCCCTCCACTTT
CASTSGPNSPLHF
>-|TRBJ2-5|TRBV24-1|-
TGTGCCACCAGTGATGGGCGGGGAGAGACCCAGTACTTC
CATSDGRGETQYF
>-|TRBJ1-4|TRBV7-8|-
TGTGCCAGCAGCCTGTTTCAGGATGGGGAGGGTTTTGAAAAACTGTTTTTT
CASSLFQDGEGFEKLFF
>TRBD1|TRBJ1-5|TRBV6-5|-
TGTGCCAGCAGTTTTCGGACAGGGCACCAGCCCCAGCATTTT
CASSFRTGHQPQHF
>-|TRBJ2-3|TRBV28|-
TGTGCCAGCAGTTTACCGACAGGAGGAACAGATACGCAGTATTTT
CASSLPTGGTDTQYF
>TRBD1|TRBJ2-2|TRBV5-1|-
TGCGCCACAAACGACAGGGGTAGGGGCACCGGGGAGCTGTTTTTT
CATNDRGRGTGELFF
>TRBD2|TRBJ2-7|TRBV19|-
TGTGCCAGTAGTACTAGCGGGAGGAGCTCCTACGAGCAGTACTTC
CASSTSGRSSYEQYF
>-|TRBJ2-2|TRBV7-9|-
TGTGCCAGCAGCTTAAGAGCTTACAACACCGGGGAGCTGTTTTTT
CASSLRAYNTGELFF
>-|TRBJ2-2|TRBV7-9|-
TGTGCCAGCAGCTTAGAGGGCGGGGAGCTGTTTTTT
CASSLEGGELFF
>TRBD1|TRBJ1-2|TRBV9|-
TGTGCCAGCAGCGTAGACCCCAGCACCGGGACAGGGGTTCATGGCTACACCTTC
CASSVDPSTGTGVHGYTF
>TRBD1|TRBJ2-1|TRBV7-3|-
TGTGCCAGCAGCCTGGGACAGGGGGCGCAGAATGAGCAGTTCTTC
CASSLGQGAQNEQFF
>-|TRBJ2-1|TRBV28|-
TGTGCCAGCAGTGGATATAGGGGGGGGTCCGACAATGAGCAGTTCTTC
CASSGYRGGSDNEQFF
>-|TRBJ1-6|TRBV30|-
TGTGCCTGGAGTAACGGACTCTACCCCCTCCACTTT
CAWSNGLYPLHF
>-|TRBJ1-4|TRBV5-4|-
TGTGCCAGCAGCTGGGGCGGGGTGGCAACTAATGAAAAACTGTTTTTT
CASSWGGVATNEKLFF
>-|TRBJ1-1|TRBV23-1|-
TGCGCCAGCAGTCAATCGCAACTGATGAACACTGAAGCTTTCTTT
CASSQSQLMNTEAFF
>-|TRBJ1-3|TRBV5-1|few
TGCGCCAGCAGCTTGGCGGGGACTCAAAACACCATATATTTT
CASSLAGTQNTIYF
>TRBD2|TRBJ2-1|TRBV29-1|-
TGCAGCGTTTCTAGCGGGGCAGGGTATGAGCAGTTCTTC
CSVSSGAGYEQFF
>-|TRBJ2-6|TRBV6-2/TRBV6-3|-
TGTGCCAGCAGTTACGTTGGACATCAGATAACGGGGGCCAACGTCCTGACTTTC
CASSYVGHQITGANVLTF
>TRBD2|TRBJ2-7|TRBV28|-
TGTGCCAGCAGTTTCGCTAGCGGGAGGATCAGCTCCTACGAGCAGTACTTC
CASSFASGRISSYEQYF
>-|TRBJ2-7|TRBV3-1/TRBV3-2|-
TGTGCCAGCAGCCAAGATTTGGGGATGAGCTCCTACGAGCAGTACTTC
CASSQDLGMSSYEQYF
>TRBD2|TRBJ2-1|TRBV4-1|-
TGCGCCAGCAGCCGCCCGACTAGCGGAGATTACAATGAGCAGTTCTTC
CASSRPTSGDYNEQFF
>-|TRBJ2-7|TRBV19|-
TGTGCCAGTACCACCCCGGGAGCCCCCTACGAGCAGTACTTC
CASTTPGAPYEQYF
>-|TRBJ2-5|TRBV7-8|-
TGTGCCAGCAGCTTTGGCCAGGTTGAGACCCAGTACTTC
CASSFGQVETQYF
>-|TRBJ1-2|TRBV28|-
TGTGCCAGCAGTTTAGTAGGGGCGAACTATGGCTACACCTTC
CASSLVGANYGYTF
>TRBD2|TRBJ2-3|TRBV14|once
TGTGCCAGCAGCCAATGGCTAGCGGGCCGCACAGATACGCAGTATTTT
CASSQWLAGRTDTQYF
>-|TRBJ2-7|TRBV11-2|-
TGTGCCAGCAGCTTTTTTTCAGAAGCCTACGAGCAGTACTTC
CASSFFSEAYEQYF
>TRBD2|TRBJ2-1|TRBV5-4|-
TGTGCCAGCAGCTTGATTGGGAGGGCGAATGAGCAGTTCTTC
CASSLIGRANEQFF
>-|TRBJ2-7|TRBV4-1|-
TGCGCCAGCAGCCCCCAGTCTACCCCCCAGAACGAGCAGTACTTC
CASSPQSTPQNEQYF
>-|TRBJ1-1|TRBV30|-
TGTGCCTGGAGTGGAGTAGCCACTGAAGCTTTCTTT
CAWSGVATEAFF
>TRBD1|TRBJ1-1|TRBV7-8|-
TGTGCCAGCAGCTCCAAGGGACAGGCGGGCACTGAAGCTTTCTTT
CASSSKGQAGTEAFF
>-|TRBJ1-1|TRBV9|-
TGTGCCAGCAGCCCGAATCCGGCCGGGAACACTGAAGCTTTCTTT
CASSPNPAGNTEAFF
>-|TRBJ2-5|TRBV30|once
TGTGCCTGGAGTGTACAGGGGGGGGAGACCCAGTACTTC
CAWSVQGGETQYF
>-|TRBJ1-4|TRBV11-1|-
TGTGCCAGCAGCTTAGTTCCAGGGGCGCCTGAAAAACTGTTTTTT
CASSLVPGAPEKLFF
>TRBD1|TRBJ2-7|TRBV19|-
TGTGCCAGGGTCGGACAGGGAATAGAGTACGAGCAGTACTTC
CARVGQGIEYEQYF
>-|TRBJ2-3|TRBV30|-
TGTGCCTGGAGCACTTACCAGGGCTCAGATACGCAGTATTTT
CAWSTYQGSDTQYF
>-|TRBJ2-7|TRBV15|-
TGTGCCACCAGCAGAGGATTATCCTCCTACGAGCAGTACTTC
CATSRGLSSYEQYF
>-|TRBJ1-4|TRBV28|-
TGTGCCAGCAGTCACGGTTCCGCGGGGGAAAAACTGTTTTTT
CASSHGSAGEKLFF
>TRBD2|TRBJ2-1|TRBV5-4|-
TGTGCCAGCAGCATAAGGACTAGCGGATTTTACAATGAGCAGTTCTTC
CASSIRTSGFYNEQFF
>TRBD1|TRBJ1-2|TRBV5-1|-
TGCGCCAGCAGCCAAGGACAGGGCATCTATGGCTACACCTTC
CASSQGQGIYGYTF
>-|TRBJ2-3|TRBV7-3|-
TGTGCCAGCAGCTTAGACAGGCTAGGGTCAGATACGCAGTATTTT
CASSLDRLGSDTQYF
>TRBD1|TRBJ1-1|TRBV14|once
TGTGCCAGCAGCCATCGACAGGGGCCTATGAACACTGAAGCTTTCTTT
CASSHRQGPMNTEAFF
>TRBD2|TRBJ2-3|TRBV7-9|-
TGTGCCAGCAGCCCCCGGACTAGCGGGGGCCCGGGGGATACGCAGTATTTT
CASSPRTSGGPGDTQYF
>-|TRBJ2-3|TRBV7-6|-
TGTGCCAGCAGCTACTCATTACTAGATACAGATACGCAGTATTTT
CASSYSLLDTDTQYF
>TRBD1|TRBJ2-7|TRBV13|-
TGTGCCAGCAGCTTAAGACTAGGGGGACAGGGATCTAGCGAGCAGTACTTC
CASSLRLGGQGSSEQYF